One sample yielded the 30 T cell receptor beta chains listed below, sequenced in a study of cytotoxic CD8 clonotypes in ibrutinib-treated CLL. The data were produced by immunoSEQ multiplex PCR, yet TCRdb's version contains in-frame clones alone and is incomplete. This sample has roughly 70,000 clones, with around 84% found just once. The specimen comprised PBMCs, sampled at disease progression, from a patient treated with ibrutinib. These TCRs come from a human donor with chronic lymphocytic leukemia.

The genes are TRBV5-1 and TRBJ2-7; TRBD1 or TRBD2 may be the D gene (5 bases each). The germline V gene encodes CDR1 SGHRS and CDR2 YFSETQ. The V end lost 4 bases, the J end lost 0 bases, and 17 bases lay between the germline ends. The CDR3 runs 16 residues. CDR3 DNA: TGCGCCAGCAGCGTACTCGGGACGGTGAGCTCCTACGAGCAGTACTTC. Its protein product is CASSVLGTVSSYEQYF.

J is TRBJ2-3 and V is TRBV5-4; possibly TRBD2 for D (5 bases). The CDR3 is 19 residues long. From germline, CDR1 is SGHNT and CDR2 YYREEE (reference sequence). Between the trimmed V and J ends, which lost 0 bases and 0 bases, there was a span of 20 bases. The CDR3 region is CASSLGLRAGRLSTDTQYF. The CDR3 nucleotides are TGTGCCAGCAGCTTGGGTTTGAGGGCTGGAAGATTGAGCACAGATACGCAGTATTTT.

The chain recombines TRBV2 with TRBJ2-5, with D possibly being TRBD2 (5 bases). Germline CDR1 and CDR2: SNHLY and FYNNEI. V dropped 11 bases and J dropped 4 bases, with 14 bases sitting between them. The CDR3 totals 12 residues. The CDR3 protein is CAGGKEGETQYF. CDR3 coding DNA: TGTGCCGGCGGAAAAGAGGGAGAGACCCAGTACTTC.

The chain is built from TRBV30 and TRBJ1-5; 7 bases map to TRBD1. The V gene's germline CDR1 is GTSNPN and CDR2 SVGIG (reference sequence). This CDR3 spans 13 amino acids. V shed 3 bases and J 6 bases; nucleotides not matched to a gene: 5. This CDR3 reads CAWSRQGGQPQHF. The CDR3 DNA reads as TGTGCCTGGAGCCGACAGGGCGGTCAGCCCCAGCATTTT.

The chain recombines TRBV9 with TRBJ1-1, with D hard to call. Germline CDR1 is SGDLS and CDR2 is YYNGEE. The CDR3 covers 14 residues. V lost 3 bases and J lost 5, with 14 bases in between. This CDR3 reads CASSADMHLTEAFF. CDR3 in DNA: TGTGCCAGCAGCGCAGACATGCATCTGACTGAAGCTTTCTTT. Filled out from reference TRBV9 and TRBJ1-1, the complete variable domain reads DSGVTQTPKHLITATGQRVTLRCSPRSGDLSVYWYQQSLDQGLQFLIQYYNGEERAKGNILERFSAQQFPDLHSELNLSSLELGDSALYFCASSADMHLTEAFFGQGTRLTVV.

This clone was seen once. The rearrangement links TRBV25-1 to TRBJ2-2; 7 nucleotides agree with TRBD1. The CDR3 has 14 amino acids. Germline CDR1 MGHDK, CDR2 SYGVNS. Losses at the gene ends were 6 bases for V and 4 bases for J; bases not matched to a gene: 5. In DNA, the CDR3 is TGTGCCAGCAGAGAGACAGGGTCCACCGGGGAGCTGTTTTTT. It encodes CASRETGSTGELFF.

The chain uses TRBV4-1 and TRBJ1-1, with D unresolved. The CDR3 covers 14 residues. The germline V gene has CDR1 MGHRA and CDR2 YSYEKL. V lost 2 bases and J 0 bases, leaving 7 bases between the germline ends. CDR3 in amino acids: CASSQPTLNTEAFF. In DNA form, the CDR3 reads TGCGCCAGCAGCCAACCGACACTGAACACTGAAGCTTTCTTT.

This rearrangement joins TRBV11-2 to TRBJ2-1, with TRBD2 matching 8 bases. The junction had 3 bases not matched to a gene; V was cut back by 3 bases and J by 2 bases. The CDR3 is 15 residues long. CDR1 and CDR2 from the germline V gene are SGHAT and FQNNGV. Here the CDR3 reads CASSFLRGAYNEQFF. CDR3 coding DNA: TGTGCCAGCAGCTTTTTGCGGGGGGCCTACAATGAGCAGTTCTTC.

This rearrangement joins TRBV2 to TRBJ2-7; the D is unclear. V was clipped by 6 bases and J by 1 base, with 13 bases between them. CDR1 and CDR2 (germline): SNHLY, FYNNEI. The CDR3 length is 14 residues. CDR3 DNA: TGTGCCAGCAGCTTGCAAGAAATTTCCTACGAGCAGTACTTC. This codes for CASSLQEISYEQYF.

The chain uses TRBV7-9 and TRBJ2-7; D is undetermined. V lost 5 bases and J 5 bases, leaving 7 bases between the germline ends. The CDR3 covers 11 residues. CDR1 and CDR2 from the germline V gene are SEHNR and FQNEAQ (reference sequence). The CDR3 region is CASSPLHEQYF. The CDR3, as DNA: TGTGCCAGCAGCCCCTTACACGAGCAGTACTTC.

This chain links TRBV7-9 with TRBJ1-5, with TRBD1 matching over 7 bases. The CDR3 extends over 15 amino acids. V was pared by 4 bases and J by 6 bases, with 9 bases of the junction left unmatched. From germline, CDR1 is SEHNR and CDR2 FQNEAQ (reference sequence). Here the CDR3 DNA reads TGTGCCAGCAGCTCTTCAGGGGGAAAAGGTCAGCCCCAGCATTTT. Its translation: CASSSSGGKGQPQHF. The full variable domain, rest sourced from reference TRBV7-9 and TRBJ1-5, is DTGVSQNPRHKITKRGQNVTFRCDPISEHNRLYWYRQTLGQGPEFLTYFQNEAQLEKSRLLSDRFSAERPKGSFSTLEIQRTEQGDSAMYLCASSSSGGKGQPQHFGDGTRLSIL.

The count of this clone is one. This rearrangement joins TRBV2 to TRBJ2-7; D is unclear. Germline-derived CDR1 and CDR2 are SNHLY and FYNNEI. Trimming left V 9 bases short and J 0 bases short, with 12 bases between. This CDR3 contains 13 residues. CDR3 sequence reads: CARGISGSYEQYF. The CDR3 nucleotides read TGTGCCAGGGGGATTTCAGGCTCCTACGAGCAGTACTTC.

Written as DNA, the CDR3 is TGCGCCAGCAGCCAACTCGGGGAGCGGGAGCTAGATACGCAGTATTTT. Amino acids: CASSQLGERELDTQYF. The chain links TRBV4-1 to TRBJ2-3; TRBD2 agrees at 8 bases. V was pared by 2 bases and J by 5 bases, with 9 bases of the junction left unmatched. The CDR3 consists of 16 residues. The germline V gene has CDR1 MGHRA and CDR2 YSYEKL.

V gene TRBV6-5 combines with J gene TRBJ1-3; D is perhaps TRBD1 (5 bases). The CDR3 is 14 amino acids. The V end lost 6 bases, the J end lost 0 bases, and 9 bases lay between the germline ends. Per the germline V gene, CDR1 is MNHEY and CDR2 is SVGAGI. DNA for the CDR3: TGTGCCAGCAGAGGAGGGGACTCTGGAAACACCATATATTTT. Its protein is CASRGGDSGNTIYF.

The chain combines TRBV10-2 with TRBJ2-7; 7 nucleotides align to TRBD2. This CDR3 has 13 residues. Trimming removed 8 bases from V and 2 bases from J; junction bases left unmatched: 6. Germline values: CDR1 WSHSY, CDR2 SAAADI. The CDR3 reads CASVSGVTYEQYF. In DNA form, the CDR3 reads TGCGCCAGCGTGAGCGGGGTGACCTACGAGCAGTACTTC.

This clone was seen more than once but under ten times. The chain couples TRBV30 to TRBJ1-2; D gene uncertain. Per the germline V gene, CDR1 is GTSNPN and CDR2 is SVGIG (reference sequence). CDR3 size: 19 residues. The ends were cut back, 3 bases at V and 0 bases at J, with 26 bases in the middle. CDR3 bases: TGTGCCTGGAGCCCTAAGCCTGACTTTAGCAAGTTAGCTAACTATGGCTACACCTTC. Protein product: CAWSPKPDFSKLANYGYTF.

The genes are TRBV4-1 and TRBJ2-1; 10 nucleotides agree with TRBD1. The germline gives CDR1 MGHRA, CDR2 YSYEKL. V was clipped by 0 bases and J by 8 bases; unmatched bases: 16. This CDR3 spans 19 amino acids. The CDR3 loop reads CASSQELDRGRGFLDEQFF. Here the CDR3 DNA reads TGCGCCAGCAGCCAAGAGTTAGACAGGGGGCGCGGGTTTTTGGATGAGCAGTTCTTC.

The J gene is TRBJ1-2, the V gene TRBV2; the D gene is possibly TRBD1 (6 bases). CDR1 is SNHLY, CDR2 FYNNEI, per germline. V dropped 4 bases and J dropped 8 bases, with 23 bases sitting between them. CDR3 length: 16 amino acids. CDR3 loop: CASSARGAQPSSGYTF. CDR3 nucleotides: TGTGCCAGCAGTGCGCGGGGGGCCCAACCCTCATCAGGCTACACCTTC. Filled out from reference TRBV2 and TRBJ1-2, the complete variable domain reads EPEVTQTPSHQVTQMGQEVILRCVPISNHLYFYWYRQILGQKVEFLVSFYNNEISEKSEIFDDQFSVERPDGSNFTLKIRSTKLEDSAMYFCASSARGAQPSSGYTFGSGTRLTVV.

This sequence joins TRBV7-3 and TRBJ2-3; D uncertain. Between the trimmed V and J ends, which lost 1 base and 4 bases, there was a span of 12 bases. Germline V gene data show CDR1 as SGHTA and CDR2 as FQGTGA. CDR3 length: 15 amino acids. The chain's CDR3 is CASSLIPSGPDTQYF. Written as DNA, the CDR3 is TGTGCCAGCAGCTTAATCCCGTCGGGCCCAGATACGCAGTATTTT. The full variable domain, rest sourced from reference TRBV7-3 and TRBJ2-3, is GAGVSQTPSNKVTEKGKYVELRCDPISGHTALYWYRQSLGQGPEFLIYFQGTGAADDSGLPNDRFFAVRPEGSVSTLKIQRTERGDSAVYLCASSLIPSGPDTQYFGPGTRLTVL.

The chain has TRBV6-1 and TRBJ1-2; no definite D call. Germline V CDR1 and CDR2: MNHNS, SASEGT. This CDR3 is 15 amino acids long. The V end was cut by 2 bases, the J end by 5 bases, with 15 bases between. The CDR3 here is CASSELLAQLYGYTF. CDR3 sequence (DNA): TGTGCCAGCAGTGAATTGCTCGCCCAGTTGTATGGCTACACCTTC.

The chain links TRBV28 to TRBJ1-4; D unclear. V gave up 6 bases and J gave up 8 bases, with 16 bases separating them. The CDR3 has 14 residues. Germline CDR1 MDHEN, CDR2 SYDVKM. DNA of the CDR3: TGTGCCAGCAGCCGCCCCCTCGGAGTCGAAAAACTGTTTTTT. Translated: CASSRPLGVEKLFF.

The chain uses TRBV18 and TRBJ1-5; a weak D match, TRBD1 (6 bases). This CDR3 is 15 amino acids long. CDR1 KGHSH and CDR2 LQKENI come from the germline V gene. Trimming stripped 2 bases from V and 1 base from J, with 9 bases between. In nucleotides, the CDR3 is TGTGCCAGCTCACCAATACAGGGAAGCAATCAGCCCCAGCATTTT. It specifies CASSPIQGSNQPQHF.

The V gene is TRBV30, the J gene TRBJ2-3; 7 positions agree with TRBD1. CDR1 and CDR2 (germline): GTSNPN, SVGIG (reference sequence). Germline trimming cut 4 bases from V and 2 bases from J; bases unmatched to any gene: 3. CDR3 length equals 13 residues. CDR3 loop: CAWNRGHTDTQYF. The CDR3 DNA is TGTGCCTGGAATAGGGGGCACACAGATACGCAGTATTTT.

DNA for the CDR3: TGTGCCAGCAGCGTCCGGGGGTCCCTGAACACTGAAGCTTTCTTT. This sequence encodes CASSVRGSLNTEAFF. The rearrangement uses TRBV9 and TRBJ1-1; possible D gene TRBD1, 5 bases. Germline values: CDR1 SGDLS, CDR2 YYNGEE. V gave up 2 bases and J gave up 0 bases, with 11 bases separating them. The length of the CDR3 is 15 residues. The full variable domain, in which reference TRBV9 and TRBJ1-1 provide the parts outside the CDR3, is DSGVTQTPKHLITATGQRVTLRCSPRSGDLSVYWYQQSLDQGLQFLIQYYNGEERAKGNILERFSAQQFPDLHSELNLSSLELGDSALYFCASSVRGSLNTEAFFGQGTRLTVV.

This chain uses TRBV30 with TRBJ2-1, with D tentatively TRBD1 (6 bases). The CDR3 extends over 13 amino acids. CDR1 and CDR2 from the germline V gene are GTSNPN and SVGIG (reference sequence). V dropped 2 bases and J dropped 8 bases, with 13 bases sitting between them. The CDR3 DNA reads as TGTGCCTGGAGTAACTACAGGGCCCATGAGCAGTTCTTC. Its translation: CAWSNYRAHEQFF.

The rearrangement joins TRBV10-1 to TRBJ1-1; D unresolved. Looked up from germline, CDR1 is WNHNN and CDR2 is SYGVQD (reference sequence). This CDR3 contains 15 residues. V dropped 4 bases and J dropped 12 bases, with 24 bases sitting between them. CDR3 protein: CASSGDLTASEKTFF. The CDR3 DNA is TGCGCCAGCAGTGGAGATCTTACAGCCTCCGAGAAAACTTTCTTT.

The chain has TRBV2 and TRBJ2-7; 8 bases match TRBD1. V gave up 9 bases and J gave up 9 bases; unmatched junction bases: 7. Germline values: CDR1 SNHLY, CDR2 FYNNEI. The CDR3 has 11 amino acids. The CDR3 reads CAREQGEVQYF. The DNA of the CDR3 is TGTGCCAGAGAACAGGGGGAGGTGCAGTACTTC. The whole variable domain, filled in from reference TRBV2 and TRBJ2-7, reads EPEVTQTPSHQVTQMGQEVILRCVPISNHLYFYWYRQILGQKVEFLVSFYNNEISEKSEIFDDQFSVERPDGSNFTLKIRSTKLEDSAMYFCAREQGEVQYFGPGTRLTVT.

The chain is built from TRBV30 and TRBJ1-5; a possible D gene is TRBD1 (5 bases). Germline V lookup: CDR1 GTSNPN, CDR2 SVGIG (reference sequence). V was cut by 5 bases and J by 4 bases, with 21 bases left in between. The CDR3 has 16 residues. DNA for the CDR3: TGTGCCTGGGCGGGGACCGGACGAGGGAGAAATCAGCCCCAGCATTTT. As protein: CAWAGTGRGRNQPQHF.

This clone was counted a few times. This chain joins TRBV6-6 and TRBJ2-5; 7 positions match TRBD1. Germline CDR1 is MNHNY and CDR2 is SVGAGI (reference sequence). Trimming removed 5 bases from V and 2 bases from J; junction bases left unmatched: 5. The CDR3 totals 14 residues. The CDR3 sequence: CASSHPGQQETQYF. The DNA of the CDR3 is TGTGCCAGCAGTCACCCGGGACAGCAAGAGACCCAGTACTTC.

This chain joins TRBV11-3 and TRBJ1-1; no reliable D call. The CDR3 extends over 15 amino acids. From germline, CDR1 is SGHNT and CDR2 YENEEA. V was pared by 4 bases and J by 4 bases, with 16 bases between. In DNA, the CDR3 is TGTGCCAGCAGCTCCTCCCGGGGTATCCCCACTGAAGCTTTCTTT. Translation: CASSSSRGIPTEAFF.